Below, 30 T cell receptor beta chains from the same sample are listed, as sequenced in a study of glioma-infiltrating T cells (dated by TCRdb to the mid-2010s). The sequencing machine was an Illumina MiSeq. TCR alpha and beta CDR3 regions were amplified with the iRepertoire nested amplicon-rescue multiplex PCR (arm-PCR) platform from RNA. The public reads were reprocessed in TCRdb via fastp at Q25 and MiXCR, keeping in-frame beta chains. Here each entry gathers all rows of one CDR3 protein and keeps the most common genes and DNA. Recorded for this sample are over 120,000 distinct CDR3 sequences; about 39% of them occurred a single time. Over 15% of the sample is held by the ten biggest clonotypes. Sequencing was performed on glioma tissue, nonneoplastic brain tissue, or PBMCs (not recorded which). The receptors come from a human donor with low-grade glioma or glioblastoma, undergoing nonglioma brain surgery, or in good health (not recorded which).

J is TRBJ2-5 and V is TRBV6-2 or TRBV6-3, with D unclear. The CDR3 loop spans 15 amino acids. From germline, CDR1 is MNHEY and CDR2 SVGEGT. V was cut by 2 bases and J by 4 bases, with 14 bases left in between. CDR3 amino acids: CASSYQVVVGETQYF. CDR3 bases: TGTGCCAGCAGTTACCAGGTTGTCGTCGGAGAGACCCAGTACTTC.

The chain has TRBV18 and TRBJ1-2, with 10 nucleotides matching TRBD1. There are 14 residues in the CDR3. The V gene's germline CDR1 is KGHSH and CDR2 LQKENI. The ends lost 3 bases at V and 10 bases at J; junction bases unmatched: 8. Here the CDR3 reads CASSPGTGVYNYTF. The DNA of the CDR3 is TGTGCCAGCTCACCGGGGACAGGGGTCTATAACTACACCTTC.

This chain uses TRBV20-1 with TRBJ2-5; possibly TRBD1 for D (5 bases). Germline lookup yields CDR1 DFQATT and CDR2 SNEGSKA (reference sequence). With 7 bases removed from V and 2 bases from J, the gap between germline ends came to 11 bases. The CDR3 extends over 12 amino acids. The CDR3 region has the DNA TGCAGTGTACGACAGAGACAAGAGACCCAGTACTTC. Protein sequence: CSVRQRQETQYF.

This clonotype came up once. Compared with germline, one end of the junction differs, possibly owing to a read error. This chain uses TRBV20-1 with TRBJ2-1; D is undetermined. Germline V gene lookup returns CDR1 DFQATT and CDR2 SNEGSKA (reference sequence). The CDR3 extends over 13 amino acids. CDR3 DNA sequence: TGCAGTGCCCCTCGGCCCGCGACAAATGAGCAGCTCTTC. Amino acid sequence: CSAPRPATNEQLF.

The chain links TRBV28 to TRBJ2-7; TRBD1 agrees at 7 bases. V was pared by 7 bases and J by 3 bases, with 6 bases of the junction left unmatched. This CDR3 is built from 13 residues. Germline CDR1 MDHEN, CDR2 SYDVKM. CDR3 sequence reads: CASKRQGHYEQYF. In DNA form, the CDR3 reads TGTGCCAGCAAACGACAGGGACACTACGAGCAGTACTTC.

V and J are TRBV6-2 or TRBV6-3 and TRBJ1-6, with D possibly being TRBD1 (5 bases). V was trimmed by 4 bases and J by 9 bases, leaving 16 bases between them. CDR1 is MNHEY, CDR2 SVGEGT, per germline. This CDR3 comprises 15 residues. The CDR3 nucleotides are TGTGCCAGCAGTTCCCCGACAGAACGAAGTTCACCCCTCCACTTT. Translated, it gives CASSSPTERSSPLHF.

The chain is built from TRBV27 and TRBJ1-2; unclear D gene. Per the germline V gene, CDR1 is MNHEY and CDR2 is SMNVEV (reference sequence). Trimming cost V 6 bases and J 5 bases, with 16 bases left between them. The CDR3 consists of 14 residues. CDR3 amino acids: CASSLKGSGYGYTF. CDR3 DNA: TGTGCCAGCAGCCTAAAGGGAAGTGGGTATGGCTACACCTTC.

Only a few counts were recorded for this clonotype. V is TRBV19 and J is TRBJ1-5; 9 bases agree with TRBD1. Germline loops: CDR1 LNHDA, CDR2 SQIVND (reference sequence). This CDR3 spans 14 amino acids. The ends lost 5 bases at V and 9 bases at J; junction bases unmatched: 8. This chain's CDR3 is CASSSLDRGWPQHF. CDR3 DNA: TGTGCCAGTAGTTCCCTGGACAGGGGTTGGCCCCAGCATTTT.

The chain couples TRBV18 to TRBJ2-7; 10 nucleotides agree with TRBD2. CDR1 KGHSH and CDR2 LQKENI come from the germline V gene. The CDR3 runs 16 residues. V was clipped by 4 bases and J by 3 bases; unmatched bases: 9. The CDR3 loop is CASSQAPGTSVYEQYF. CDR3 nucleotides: TGTGCCAGCTCACAAGCGCCGGGGACTAGCGTCTACGAGCAGTACTTC.

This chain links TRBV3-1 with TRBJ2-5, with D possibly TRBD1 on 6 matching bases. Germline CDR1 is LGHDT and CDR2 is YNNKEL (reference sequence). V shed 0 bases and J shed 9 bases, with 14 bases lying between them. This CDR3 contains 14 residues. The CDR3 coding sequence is TGTGCCAGCAGCCAAGAAGTGACAGGACGGGCCCAGTACTTC. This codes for CASSQEVTGRAQYF.

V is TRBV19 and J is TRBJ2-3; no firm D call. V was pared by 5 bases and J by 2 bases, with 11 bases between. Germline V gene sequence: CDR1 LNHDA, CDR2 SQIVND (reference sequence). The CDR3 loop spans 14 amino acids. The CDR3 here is CASSVGRNTDTQYF. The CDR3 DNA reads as TGTGCCAGTAGTGTCGGGCGGAACACAGATACGCAGTATTTT. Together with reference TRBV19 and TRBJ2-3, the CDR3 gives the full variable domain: DGGITQSPKYLFRKEGQNVTLSCEQNLNHDAMYWYRQDPGQGLRLIYYSQIVNDFQKGDIAEGYSVSREKKESFPLTVTSAQKNPTAFYLCASSVGRNTDTQYFGPGTRLTVL.

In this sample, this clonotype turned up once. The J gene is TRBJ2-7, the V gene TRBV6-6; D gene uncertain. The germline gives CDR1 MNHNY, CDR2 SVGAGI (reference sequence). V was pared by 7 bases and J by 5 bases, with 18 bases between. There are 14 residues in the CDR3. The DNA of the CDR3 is TGTGCCAGCATCCCTCTCCTCCGTACCGACGAGCAGTACTTC. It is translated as CASIPLLRTDEQYF.

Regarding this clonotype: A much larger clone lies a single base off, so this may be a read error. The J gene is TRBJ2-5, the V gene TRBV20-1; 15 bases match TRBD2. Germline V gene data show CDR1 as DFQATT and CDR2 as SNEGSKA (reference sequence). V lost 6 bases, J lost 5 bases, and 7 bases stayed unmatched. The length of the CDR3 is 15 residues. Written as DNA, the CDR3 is TGCAGTGCCGATGGACTAGCGGGAGGGCCGGAGACCCAGTACTTC. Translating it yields CSADGLAGGPETQYF.

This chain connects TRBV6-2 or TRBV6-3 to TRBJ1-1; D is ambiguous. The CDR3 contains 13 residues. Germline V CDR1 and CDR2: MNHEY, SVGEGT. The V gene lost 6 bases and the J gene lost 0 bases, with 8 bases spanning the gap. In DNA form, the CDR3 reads TGTGCCAGCAGAGAATTCATGAACACTGAAGCTTTCTTT. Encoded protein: CASREFMNTEAFF.

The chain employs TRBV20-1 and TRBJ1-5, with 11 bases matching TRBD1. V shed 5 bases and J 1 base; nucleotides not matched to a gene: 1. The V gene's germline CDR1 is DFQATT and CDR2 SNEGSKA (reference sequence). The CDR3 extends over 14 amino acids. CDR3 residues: CSAGTGGSNQPQHF. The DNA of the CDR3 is TGCAGTGCTGGGACAGGGGGGAGCAATCAGCCCCAGCATTTT.

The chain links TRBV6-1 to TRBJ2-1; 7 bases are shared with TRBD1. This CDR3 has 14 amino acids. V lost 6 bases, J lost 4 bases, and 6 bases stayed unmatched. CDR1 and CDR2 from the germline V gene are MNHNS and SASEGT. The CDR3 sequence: CASRRTGLYNEQFF. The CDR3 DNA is TGTGCCAGCAGGCGGACAGGACTTTACAATGAGCAGTTCTTC.

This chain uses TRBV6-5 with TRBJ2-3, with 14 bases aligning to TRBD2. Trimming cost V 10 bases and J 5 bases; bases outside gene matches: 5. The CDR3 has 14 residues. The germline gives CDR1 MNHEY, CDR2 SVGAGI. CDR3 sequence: CAIGLAGGRDTQYF. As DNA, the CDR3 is TGTGCCATCGGACTAGCGGGAGGAAGAGATACGCAGTATTTT.

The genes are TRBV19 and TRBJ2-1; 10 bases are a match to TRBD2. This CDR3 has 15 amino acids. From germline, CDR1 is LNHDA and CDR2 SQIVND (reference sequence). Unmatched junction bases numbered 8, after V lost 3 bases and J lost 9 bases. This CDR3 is CASSISSGRAREQFF. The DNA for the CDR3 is TGTGCCAGTAGTATTTCCAGCGGGAGGGCACGTGAGCAGTTCTTC.

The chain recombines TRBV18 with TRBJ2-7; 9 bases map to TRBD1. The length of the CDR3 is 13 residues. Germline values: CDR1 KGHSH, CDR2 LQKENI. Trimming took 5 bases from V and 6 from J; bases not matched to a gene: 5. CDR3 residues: CASSTETGGEQYF. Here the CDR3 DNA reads TGTGCCAGCTCAACAGAGACAGGGGGCGAGCAGTACTTC.

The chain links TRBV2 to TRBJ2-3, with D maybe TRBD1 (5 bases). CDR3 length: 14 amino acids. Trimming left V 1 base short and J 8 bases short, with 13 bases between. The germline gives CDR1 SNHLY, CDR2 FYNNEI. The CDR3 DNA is TGTGCCAGCAGTGAAGGGACAAGAGGCTCTACGCAGTATTTT. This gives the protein CASSEGTRGSTQYF.

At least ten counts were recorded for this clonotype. This CDR3 reads CASSSTGNEQYF. CDR3 nucleotides: TGTGCCAGCAGCTCCACAGGGAATGAGCAGTACTTC. The chain has TRBV7-9 and TRBJ2-7; D may be TRBD1 (6 bases). The CDR3 is made up of 12 amino acids. The germline V and J ends were trimmed by 4 bases and 7 bases, with 11 bases remaining between them. CDR1 SEHNR and CDR2 FQNEAQ come from the germline V gene (reference sequence).

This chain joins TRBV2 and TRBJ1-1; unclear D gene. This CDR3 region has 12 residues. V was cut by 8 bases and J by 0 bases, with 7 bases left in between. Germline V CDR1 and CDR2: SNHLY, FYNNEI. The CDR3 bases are TGTGCCAGCGAGCAGGTGAACACTGAAGCTTTCTTT. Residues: CASEQVNTEAFF.

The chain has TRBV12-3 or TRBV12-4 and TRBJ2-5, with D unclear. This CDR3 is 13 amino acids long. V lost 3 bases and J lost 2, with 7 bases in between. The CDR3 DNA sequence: TGTGCCAGCAGTTTCAATCGACAAGAGACCCAGTACTTC. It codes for CASSFNRQETQYF.

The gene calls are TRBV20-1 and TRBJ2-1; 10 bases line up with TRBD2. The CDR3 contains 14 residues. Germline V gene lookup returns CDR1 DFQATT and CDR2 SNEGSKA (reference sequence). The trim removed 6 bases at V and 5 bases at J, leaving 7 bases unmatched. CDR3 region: CSATLAGAHNEQFF. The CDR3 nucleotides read TGCAGTGCCACTCTAGCGGGAGCCCACAATGAGCAGTTCTTC.

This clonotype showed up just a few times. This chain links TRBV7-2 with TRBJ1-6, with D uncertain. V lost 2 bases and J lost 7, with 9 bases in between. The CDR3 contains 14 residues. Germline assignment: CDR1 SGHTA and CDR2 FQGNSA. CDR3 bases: TGTGCCAGCAGCTTAAGAAGTGTCAATTCACCCCTCCACTTT. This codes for CASSLRSVNSPLHF.

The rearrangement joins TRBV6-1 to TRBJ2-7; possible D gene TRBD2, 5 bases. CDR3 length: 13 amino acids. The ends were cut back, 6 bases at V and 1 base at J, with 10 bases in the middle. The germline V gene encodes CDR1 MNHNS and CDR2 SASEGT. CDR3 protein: CASSRGSSYEQYF. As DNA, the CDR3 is TGTGCCAGCAGCCGGGGTTCATCCTACGAGCAGTACTTC.

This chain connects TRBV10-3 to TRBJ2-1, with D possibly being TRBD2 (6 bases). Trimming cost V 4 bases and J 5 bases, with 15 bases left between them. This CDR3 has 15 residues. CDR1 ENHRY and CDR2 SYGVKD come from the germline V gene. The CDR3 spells CAISGQGGGHNEQFF. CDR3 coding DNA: TGTGCCATCAGTGGGCAGGGAGGAGGCCACAATGAGCAGTTCTTC.

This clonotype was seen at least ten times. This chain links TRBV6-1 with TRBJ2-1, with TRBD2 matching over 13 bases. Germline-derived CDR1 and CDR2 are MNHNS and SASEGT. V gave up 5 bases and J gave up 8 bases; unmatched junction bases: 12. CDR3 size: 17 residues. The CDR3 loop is CASSSPSLAGGPDEQFF. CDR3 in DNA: TGTGCCAGCAGTTCGCCCTCACTAGCGGGAGGGCCGGATGAGCAGTTCTTC.

The CDR3 reads CASSQDGTGWDNEQFF. The CDR3 DNA sequence: TGTGCCAGCAGCCAAGACGGGACAGGGTGGGACAATGAGCAGTTCTTC. The rearrangement joins TRBV4-2 to TRBJ2-1, with TRBD1 matching over 9 bases. Germline CDR1 is LGHNA and CDR2 is YNFKEQ. There are 16 residues in the CDR3. With V trimmed by 0 bases and J by 5 bases, 5 bases remained unmatched.

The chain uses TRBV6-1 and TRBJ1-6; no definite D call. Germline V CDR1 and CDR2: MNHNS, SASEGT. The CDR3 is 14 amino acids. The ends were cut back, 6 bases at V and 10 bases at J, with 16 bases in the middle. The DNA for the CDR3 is TGTGCCAGCAGGCTTACAAGTTTCGACTCACCCCTCCACTTT. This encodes CASRLTSFDSPLHF.